Listed below are T cell receptor beta chains from one sample, sequenced in a study of blood T cells in healthy people across ages. Using its own MiXCR run on the 5' RACE reads, TCRdb lists one record per CDR3 protein. The sample has about 640,000 distinct CDR3 sequences, approximately 30% seen once. The sample taken for sequencing was blood. The receptor set was obtained from a woman of 80 years or more in good health. Each CDR3 is given with its conserved first and last residue. The D gene is left open where the match is weak.

V	D	J	CDR3
TRBV2	TRBD1	TRBJ2-7	CASSTGDSYEQYF
TRBV29-1	NA	TRBJ2-1	CGVEGGTGAYNEQFF
TRBV19	TRBD1	TRBJ2-1	CASTQGQGHEQFF
TRBV7-8	TRBD2	TRBJ2-7	CASRLGGSPAYEQYF
TRBV5-1	NA	TRBJ1-1	CASSLRVSRGGTEAFF
TRBV19	TRBD2	TRBJ2-1	CASSTQAGAIYNEQFF
TRBV6-1	NA	TRBJ2-1	CASSGRGRSRNEQFF
TRBV5-1	TRBD2	TRBJ2-3	CASRKRTSGGYTDTQYF
TRBV18	NA	TRBJ2-5	CASSPAMRSQETQYF
TRBV3-1	NA	TRBJ1-1	CASSPTGLNTEAFF
TRBV2	TRBD1	TRBJ2-7	CASSTTGGNGYEQYF
TRBV29-1	TRBD1	TRBJ2-1	CSVVDRWIYNEQFF
TRBV6-6	TRBD1	TRBJ2-3	CASSYGTVGQNTQYF
TRBV9	NA	TRBJ1-6	CASSVSQGGDGSPLHF
TRBV29-1	NA	TRBJ2-1	CSVEDSGDNEQFF
TRBV20-1	TRBD2	TRBJ2-1	CSARYWTSGPSYNEQFF
TRBV3-1	TRBD1	TRBJ1-5	CASSQNTGVWQPQHF